The 25 T cell receptor beta chains below come from one sample, sequenced in a study of spatial heterogeneity in lung cancer. The study, taken as a whole, reports: Counts that tracked tumor mutation counts were those of expanded intratumoral alpha and beta TCRs.

No antigen has been assigned to these receptors. Noted time point: sample taken at primary tumor resection. TCRdb itself ran the 5' RACE reads through MiXCR, one entry per CDR3 protein. The sample carries around 19,000 distinct CDR3 sequences, 15% recorded once. Sequences were derived from lung tumor tissue, sampled at surgery. The source of these receptors is a female donor with early-stage non-small cell lung cancer.

This clonotype has at least ten counts. The chain recombines TRBV12-3 or TRBV12-4 with TRBJ2-1, with 9 bases fitting TRBD2. J lost 8 bases, V lost 2 bases, and 7 bases had no gene match. The CDR3 runs to 15 residues. CDR3 sequence: CASSLPRGRAHEQFF. The CDR3 DNA follows: TGTGCCAGCAGTTTACCTCGCGGGAGGGCCCATGAGCAGTTCTTC.

This clonotype was found many times. This chain uses TRBV2 with TRBJ2-5; the D gene is possibly TRBD2 (6 bases). The CDR3 totals 13 residues. Looked up from germline, CDR1 is SNHLY and CDR2 is FYNNEI. The germline V and J ends were trimmed by 9 bases and 1 base, with 12 bases remaining between them. CDR3 sequence reads: CASRGTFQETQYF. The CDR3 DNA is TGTGCCAGTAGAGGGACTTTCCAAGAGACCCAGTACTTC. Looking up the rest from reference TRBV2 and TRBJ2-5 gives the full variable domain: EPEVTQTPSHQVTQMGQEVILRCVPISNHLYFYWYRQILGQKVEFLVSFYNNEISEKSEIFDDQFSVERPDGSNFTLKIRSTKLEDSAMYFCASRGTFQETQYFGPGTRLLVL.

This clonotype was counted many times. The V gene is TRBV7-9, the J gene TRBJ2-1; TRBD2 matches at 10 bases. The germline V gene encodes CDR1 SEHNR and CDR2 FQNEAQ (reference sequence). There are 20 residues in the CDR3. Trimming cost V 1 base and J 0 bases; bases outside gene matches: 12. Here the CDR3 reads CASSLVGTSVTSSSYNEQFF. CDR3 nucleotides: TGTGCCAGCAGCTTAGTAGGGACTAGCGTTACTTCCAGCTCCTACAATGAGCAGTTCTTC.

This clonotype is medium-sized within its sample. The chain is built from TRBV20-1 and TRBJ2-1; D may be TRBD2 (5 bases). V was pared by 6 bases and J by 0 bases, with 12 bases between. CDR1 and CDR2 from the germline V gene are DFQATT and SNEGSKA (reference sequence). There are 14 residues in the CDR3. The chain's CDR3 is CSARTGSSYNEQFF. The CDR3 coding sequence is TGCAGTGCCCGGACGGGGAGCTCCTACAATGAGCAGTTCTTC.

This clonotype was found many times. This chain uses TRBV5-4 with TRBJ2-4; D is undetermined. V dropped 4 bases and J dropped 3 bases, with 11 bases sitting between them. CDR1 is SGHNT, CDR2 YYREEE, per germline (reference sequence). The CDR3 is 14 residues long. The CDR3 DNA reads as TGTGCCAGCAGCGGAGAACAGAGCAAAAACATTCAGTACTTC. Translating it yields CASSGEQSKNIQYF.

With regard to this clonotype: A much larger clone differs by one base, so this may be a read error. V and J are TRBV20-1 and TRBJ2-2; a weak D match, TRBD2 (5 bases). Germline loops: CDR1 DFQATT, CDR2 SNEGSKA (reference sequence). Deletions cut 3 bases from V and 9 bases from J, with 17 bases between. CDR3 length: 14 amino acids. The CDR3 DNA is TGCAGTGCTAGCTTTAGAGGGATATCCCGGGAGCTGTTTTTT. Amino acids: CSASFRGISRELFF.

The table lists this clonotype with a few counts. The rearrangement links TRBV7-3 to TRBJ2-2; 10 bases are shared with TRBD2. J was trimmed by 4 bases and V by 1 base; bases with no gene match: 3. The CDR3 covers 16 residues. Looked up from germline, CDR1 is SGHTA and CDR2 is FQGTGA. Here the CDR3 reads CASSLKSGRATGELFF. The CDR3 nucleotides are TGTGCCAGCAGCTTAAAGAGCGGGAGGGCCACCGGGGAGCTGTTTTTT.

This clonotype was seen once. J is TRBJ2-1 and V is TRBV2; D gene unclear. The CDR3 totals 15 residues. From germline, CDR1 is SNHLY and CDR2 FYNNEI. Trimming removed 2 bases from V and 4 bases from J, with 12 bases in between. In DNA, the CDR3 is TGTGCCAGCAGTGAACAGAGCTCCGGTTACAATGAGCAGTTCTTC. Protein: CASSEQSSGYNEQFF.

V and J are TRBV28 and TRBJ2-7; 8 bases are a match to TRBD1. CDR3 length equals 11 residues. Germline CDR1 MDHEN, CDR2 SYDVKM. Trimming at V came to 10 bases and at J to 6 bases, leaving 5 bases not matched to a gene. The CDR3 spells CATRQGPEQYF. For the CDR3, the DNA is TGTGCCACCCGACAGGGGCCCGAGCAGTACTTC.

V usage is TRBV4-1 and J usage is TRBJ2-3; TRBD2 matches at 8 bases. This CDR3 contains 17 residues. Germline V gene lookup returns CDR1 MGHRA and CDR2 YSYEKL. Trimming cost V 1 base and J 4 bases; bases outside gene matches: 10. The CDR3 region is CASSQAPSGGPADTQYF. DNA for the CDR3: TGCGCCAGCAGCCAAGCCCCATCGGGAGGGCCAGCAGATACGCAGTATTTT.

This clonotype was seen ten or more times. The J gene is TRBJ2-5, the V gene TRBV28; D possibly corresponds to TRBD1 (6 bases). Trimming left V 8 bases short and J 7 bases short, with 17 bases between. The CDR3 runs 13 residues. CDR1 is MDHEN and CDR2 is SYDVKM in the germline V gene. The CDR3 DNA reads TGTGCCAGCGGCTCGCAGGGGTCAAGGACCCAGTACTTC. Amino acid sequence: CASGSQGSRTQYF.

Of note for this clonotype: Possible read error: a much larger clone is one base away. The chain links TRBV9 to TRBJ2-1, with TRBD2 matching 15 bases. The germline V gene encodes CDR1 SGDLS and CDR2 YYNGEE. This CDR3 contains 17 residues. The CDR3 sequence: CASSLRTSGRALNEQCF. The CDR3 region has the DNA TGTGCCAGCAGCCTAAGGACTAGCGGGAGGGCATTGAATGAGCAGTGCTTC.

This clonotype is medium-sized by share. The V call is TRBV5-1, the J call TRBJ2-2; perhaps TRBD2 as D (6 bases). Trimming removed 4 bases from V and 0 bases from J, with 13 bases in between. This CDR3 region has 16 residues. The germline CDR1 and CDR2 sequences are SGHRS and YFSETQ. CDR3 amino acids: CASSPRGGPNTGELFF. CDR3 in DNA: TGCGCCAGCAGCCCAAGAGGAGGGCCGAACACCGGGGAGCTGTTTTTT.

The genes are TRBV28 and TRBJ2-2; D is perhaps TRBD1 (6 bases). Germline assignment: CDR1 MDHEN and CDR2 SYDVKM. The V and J ends lost 6 bases and 2 bases respectively, with 16 bases between them. This CDR3 comprises 16 residues. The CDR3 DNA reads TGTGCCAGCAGGTCCTGGACAGAGGTTAACACCGGGGAGCTGTTTTTT. Its translation is CASRSWTEVNTGELFF.

By frequency in the sample, this clonotype is medium-sized. Written as DNA, the CDR3 is TGTGCCAGCCGCAACCCCGGGGGCACAGATACGCAGTATTTT. It specifies CASRNPGGTDTQYF. This chain connects TRBV28 to TRBJ2-3; possible D gene TRBD2, 5 bases. The germline V gene has CDR1 MDHEN and CDR2 SYDVKM. The ends were cut back, 8 bases at V and 1 base at J, with 13 bases in the middle. The CDR3 is 14 amino acids.

The V call is TRBV30, the J call TRBJ2-7, with TRBD1 matching over 9 bases. Germline CDR1 and CDR2: GTSNPN and SVGIG (reference sequence). The ends lost 4 bases at V and 2 bases at J; junction bases unmatched: 9. The CDR3 loop spans 15 amino acids. CDR3 region: CAWTNGQGRPYEQYF. CDR3 bases: TGTGCCTGGACCAATGGACAGGGGCGACCCTACGAGCAGTACTTC.

Many counts were recorded for this clonotype. The gene calls are TRBV12-3 or TRBV12-4 and TRBJ1-2, with 7 bases aligning to TRBD1. This CDR3 comprises 15 residues. Trimming removed 1 base from V and 7 bases from J; junction bases left unmatched: 9. CDR3: CASSLEGAGGGGYTF. The CDR3 nucleotides are TGTGCCAGCAGTTTAGAGGGGGCCGGAGGGGGTGGCTACACCTTC.

The CDR3 DNA follows: TGTGCCAGCAGCGTAGGCAGCACCGGGGAGCTGTTTTTT. Translated: CASSVGSTGELFF. The chain is built from TRBV9 and TRBJ2-2; D is unresolved. Trimming took 0 bases from V and 4 from J, leaving 4 bases between them. This CDR3 comprises 13 residues. Germline-derived CDR1 and CDR2 are SGDLS and YYNGEE.

This clonotype was counted ten times or more. The chain couples TRBV20-1 to TRBJ2-7, with D uncertain. The germline CDR1 and CDR2 sequences are DFQATT and SNEGSKA (reference sequence). The CDR3 has 12 amino acids. Trimming left V 1 base short and J 3 bases short, with 7 bases between. CDR3 protein: CSARGEHYEQYF. The CDR3 region has the DNA TGCAGTGCTAGAGGAGAGCACTACGAGCAGTACTTC.

This clonotype was counted many times. This chain joins TRBV12-3 or TRBV12-4 and TRBJ2-1, with 7 bases matching TRBD2. The CDR3 spans 14 residues. V trimming: 8 bases; J trimming: 5 bases; junction bases outside the gene matches: 9. CDR3 protein: CASDTKAGHNEQFF. Written as DNA, the CDR3 is TGTGCCAGCGATACAAAAGCGGGGCACAATGAGCAGTTCTTC.

This clonotype was detected ten times or more. J is TRBJ2-5 and V is TRBV29-1, with a possible D match to TRBD1 (5 bases). Germline CDR1 is SQVTM and CDR2 is ANQGSEA. The length of the CDR3 is 12 residues. Between the trimmed V and J ends, which lost 7 bases and 3 bases, there was a span of 12 bases. The CDR3 here is CSAGHVEETQYF. CDR3 bases: TGCAGCGCCGGACACGTAGAAGAGACCCAGTACTTC.

This clonotype has just a few counts. V and J are TRBV20-1 and TRBJ2-1; possibly TRBD2 for D (5 bases). The CDR3 totals 11 residues. V shed 3 bases and J shed 8 bases, with 8 bases lying between them. CDR1 and CDR2 from the germline V gene are DFQATT and SNEGSKA (reference sequence). The DNA of the CDR3 is TGCAGTGCTAGTAAAGCGGATGAGCAGTTCTTC. Its protein is CSASKADEQFF.

The chain has TRBV6-2 or TRBV6-3 and TRBJ2-7; either TRBD1 or TRBD2 may fit D (5 bases each). The CDR3 is 14 residues long. Trimming removed 11 bases from V and 0 bases from J, with 17 bases in between. Germline CDR1 reads MNHEY; CDR2 reads SVGEGT. CDR3 residues: CASKRGSISYEQYF. CDR3 bases: TGTGCCTCTAAGAGGGGATCTATCTCCTACGAGCAGTACTTC.

The CDR3 DNA is TGTGCCAGCAGCCCCTCCGGACAGTATTCAGATACGCAGTATTTT. The encoded protein is CASSPSGQYSDTQYF. The chain joins TRBV16 to TRBJ2-3; maybe TRBD1 (6 bases). Germline CDR1 and CDR2: KGHSY and FQNENV. The CDR3 totals 15 residues. The V and J ends lost 4 bases and 4 bases respectively, with 15 bases between them.

This clonotype was seen a handful of times. CDR3 amino acids: CASSTEGGLGGETQYF. The CDR3 DNA follows: TGTGCCAGCAGCACAGAGGGGGGGCTCGGTGGAGAGACCCAGTACTTC. This chain uses TRBV7-3 with TRBJ2-5; D is perhaps TRBD2 (7 bases). The CDR3 extends over 16 amino acids. Trimming stripped 5 bases from V and 4 bases from J, with 20 bases between. The germline V gene encodes CDR1 SGHTA and CDR2 FQGTGA.